What follows describes a single T cell receptor (beta chain). This sample is part of a study of shared T cell receptors in the human thymus. The assay was immunoSEQ multiplex PCR, and TCRdb's table has in-frame clones only and misses some. Of about 380,000 clones listed, just under 95% are singletons. The CDR3 is 15 residues long. Germline lookup yields CDR1 MGHDK and CDR2 SYGVNS. V shed 8 bases and J shed 1 base, with 15 bases lying between them. Specimen: thymocytes. The chain has TRBV25-1 and TRBJ1-5; the D gene is possibly TRBD1 (6 bases). The receptor comes from a human donor. The CDR3 sequence is CASGSLQGSNQPQHF. The CDR3 DNA follows: TGTGCCAGCGGATCGTTACAGGGAAGCAATCAGCCCCAGCATTTT. The entire variable domain, with the rest obtained from reference TRBV25-1 and TRBJ1-5, is as follows: EADIYQTPRYLVIGTGKKITLECSQTMGHDKMYWYQQDPGMELHLIHYSYGVNSTEKGDLSSESTVSRIRTEHFPLTLESARPSHTSQYLCASGSLQGSNQPQHFGDGTRLSIL.